The clone carrying this TCR beta chain has a handful of counts. Antigen unknown. The sample is drawn from a study of T cells after yellow fever vaccination. MiXCR was run by TCRdb on the 5' RACE reads, yielding one entry per CDR3 protein. Of 250,000 to 300,000 distinct CDR3 sequences in the sample, over 4.5% were seen once. Trimming pared 3 bases from V and 5 bases from J, leaving 10 bases between. The CDR3 consists of 14 residues. Germline CDR1 KGHSH, CDR2 LQKENI. Overall study results and limits: Repertoires obtained by FACS sorting could include abundant clonotypes that entered as contaminants from the bulk population. At approximately 96% for CD4 and about 88% for CD8, most primary-vaccination clones showed up again after the booster. CD4 and CD8 compartments shared a small share of clonotypes. Researchers report a weaker secondary response that nonetheless peaked faster, day 5 versus 15.

The TCR comes from a man aged 18 to 30 who received the YFV17D yellow fever vaccine. Material: CD4+ T cells sorted from PBMCs, obtained on the day of the yellow fever booster vaccination. The V call is TRBV18, the J call TRBJ2-2; D not resolved. DNA for the CDR3: TGTGCCAGCTCACCTAGGGTGTGGACCGGGGAGCTGTTTTTT. This codes for CASSPRVWTGELFF.